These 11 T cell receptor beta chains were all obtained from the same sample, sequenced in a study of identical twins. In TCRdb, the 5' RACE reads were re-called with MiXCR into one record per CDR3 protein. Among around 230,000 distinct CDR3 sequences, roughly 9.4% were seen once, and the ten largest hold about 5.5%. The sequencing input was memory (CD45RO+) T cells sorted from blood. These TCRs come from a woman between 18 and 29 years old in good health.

DNA of the CDR3: TGCGCCAGCAGCTTGGTGGTAACAGGGGGTAGTGAAAAACTGTTTTTT. Translating gives CASSLVVTGGSEKLFF. The genes are TRBV5-1 and TRBJ1-4, with TRBD1 matching over 8 bases. Trimming removed 0 bases from V and 7 bases from J; junction bases left unmatched: 8. Germline CDR1 reads SGHRS; CDR2 reads YFSETQ. This CDR3 contains 16 residues.

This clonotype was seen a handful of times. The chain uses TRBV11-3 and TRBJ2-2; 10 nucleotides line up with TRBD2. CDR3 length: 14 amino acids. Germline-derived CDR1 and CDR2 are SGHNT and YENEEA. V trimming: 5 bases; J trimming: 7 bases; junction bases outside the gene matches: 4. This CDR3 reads CASSPRTSGGELFF. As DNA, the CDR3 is TGTGCCAGCAGCCCCCGGACTAGCGGCGGGGAGCTGTTTTTT. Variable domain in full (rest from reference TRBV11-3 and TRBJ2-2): EAGVVQSPRYKIIEKKQPVAFWCNPISGHNTLYWYLQNLGQGPELLIRYENEEAVDDSQLPKDRFSAERLKGVDSTLKIQPAELGDSAVYLCASSPRTSGGELFFGEGSRLTVL.

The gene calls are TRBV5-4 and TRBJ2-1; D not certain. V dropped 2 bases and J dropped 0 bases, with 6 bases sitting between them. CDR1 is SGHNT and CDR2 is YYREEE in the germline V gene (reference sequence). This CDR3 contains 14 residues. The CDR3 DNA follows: TGTGCCAGCAGCTTCTACACCTCCTACAATGAGCAGTTCTTC. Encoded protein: CASSFYTSYNEQFF.

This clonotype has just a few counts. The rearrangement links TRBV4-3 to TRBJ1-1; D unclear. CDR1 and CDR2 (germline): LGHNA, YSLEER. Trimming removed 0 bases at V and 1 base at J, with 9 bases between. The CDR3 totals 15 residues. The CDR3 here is CASSQELGRNTEAFF. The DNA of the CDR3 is TGCGCCAGCAGCCAAGAATTGGGGAGGAACACTGAAGCTTTCTTT.

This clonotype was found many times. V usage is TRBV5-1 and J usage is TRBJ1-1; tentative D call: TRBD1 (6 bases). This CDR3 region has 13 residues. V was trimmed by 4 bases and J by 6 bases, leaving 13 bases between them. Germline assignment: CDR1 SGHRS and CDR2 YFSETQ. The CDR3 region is CASSNLAGAEAFF. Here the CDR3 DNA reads TGCGCCAGCAGCAACCTGGCAGGGGCTGAAGCTTTCTTT.

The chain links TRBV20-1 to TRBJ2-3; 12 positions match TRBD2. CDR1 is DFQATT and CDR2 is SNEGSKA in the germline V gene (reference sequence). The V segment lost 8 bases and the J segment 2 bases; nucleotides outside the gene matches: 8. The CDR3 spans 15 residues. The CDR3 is CSPTLAGGHTDTQYF. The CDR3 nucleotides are TGCAGTCCTACTCTAGCGGGGGGGCACACAGATACGCAGTATTTT.

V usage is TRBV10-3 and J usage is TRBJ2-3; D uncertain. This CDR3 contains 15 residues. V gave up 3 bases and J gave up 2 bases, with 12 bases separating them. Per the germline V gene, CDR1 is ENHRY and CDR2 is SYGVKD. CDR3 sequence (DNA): TGTGCCATCAGTGACCGGAGACACCTCACAGATACGCAGTATTTT. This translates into CAISDRRHLTDTQYF.

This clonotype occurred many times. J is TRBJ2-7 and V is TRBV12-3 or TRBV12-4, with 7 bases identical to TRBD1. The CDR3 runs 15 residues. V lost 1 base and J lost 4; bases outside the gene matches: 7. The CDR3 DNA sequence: TGTGCCAGCAGTTTAGGGACAGGAGGTGAATACGAGCAGTACTTC. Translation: CASSLGTGGEYEQYF.

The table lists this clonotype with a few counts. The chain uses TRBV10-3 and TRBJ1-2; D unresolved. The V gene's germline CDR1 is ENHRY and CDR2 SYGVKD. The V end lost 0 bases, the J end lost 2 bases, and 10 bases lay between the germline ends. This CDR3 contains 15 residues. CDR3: CAISESVGGNYGYTF. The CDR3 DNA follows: TGTGCCATCAGTGAGTCAGTAGGAGGGAACTATGGCTACACCTTC.

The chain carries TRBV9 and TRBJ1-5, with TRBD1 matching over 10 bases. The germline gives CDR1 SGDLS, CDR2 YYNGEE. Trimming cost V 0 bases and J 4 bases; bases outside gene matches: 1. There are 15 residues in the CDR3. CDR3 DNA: TGTGCCAGCAGCGTAGGGACAGGGGGGAATCAGCCCCAGCATTTT. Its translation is CASSVGTGGNQPQHF.

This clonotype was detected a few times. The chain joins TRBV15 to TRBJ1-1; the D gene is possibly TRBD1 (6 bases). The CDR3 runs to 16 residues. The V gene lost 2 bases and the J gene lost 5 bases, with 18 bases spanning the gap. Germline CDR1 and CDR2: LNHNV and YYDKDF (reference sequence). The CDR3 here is CATSRTLTGMGTEAFF. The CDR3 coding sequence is TGTGCCACCAGCAGAACCCTTACAGGGATGGGGACTGAAGCTTTCTTT.